Each of the 25 T cell receptor beta chains below was sequenced from the same sample in a study of OX40 agonist ivuxolimab in advanced cancers. Measured with immunoSEQ multiplex PCR; TCRdb has only the in-frame clones, and not every one. The sample records approximately 58,000 clones, 70% to 85% being singletons. Sequences were derived from CD4+ or CD8+ T cells sorted from blood, sampled in a trial of the OX40 agonist ivuxolimab. These receptors came from an adult with an advanced solid tumor such as melanoma, head and neck, liver or kidney cancer.

The chain joins TRBV6-1 to TRBJ1-6, with 9 bases fitting TRBD1. The length of the CDR3 is 20 residues. V shed 0 bases, J shed 0 bases, and the junction held 9 bases outside the gene matches. In germline, CDR1 is MNHNS, CDR2 SASEGT. The CDR3 DNA is TGTGCCAGCAGTGAAGCCGTAGCGGGACAGGGAAGCTCCTATAATTCACCCCTCCACTTT. This codes for CASSEAVAGQGSSYNSPLHF.

This clone was found a few times. The chain links TRBV6-6 to TRBJ2-7; TRBD1 matches 7 bases. CDR1 is MNHNY, CDR2 SVGAGI, per germline (reference sequence). The V gene end was trimmed by 5 bases and the J gene end by 4 bases; junction bases not matched to a gene: 8. There are 14 residues in the CDR3. The CDR3 DNA reads TGTGCCAGCAGTGATGCGAGGACAGGTTACGAGCAGTACTTC. It specifies CASSDARTGYEQYF.

CDR3 coding DNA: TGCGCCAGCAGCTTACGGGGGGCACCCTACGAGCAGTACTTC. Amino acids: CASSLRGAPYEQYF. The chain uses TRBV5-1 and TRBJ2-7; a weak D match, TRBD2 (7 bases). The germline V gene has CDR1 SGHRS and CDR2 YFSETQ. The CDR3 is made up of 14 amino acids. The V and J ends lost 2 bases and 2 bases respectively, with 11 bases between them.

This clone was seen only once. The chain combines TRBV27 with TRBJ1-1; 8 positions agree with TRBD1. In germline, CDR1 is MNHEY, CDR2 SMNVEV (reference sequence). The CDR3 extends over 14 amino acids. V was clipped by 3 bases and J by 8 bases; unmatched bases: 8. CDR3 sequence (DNA): TGTGCCAGCAGTTTCTCGGCAGGGGGCATGGAAGCTTTCTTT. It translates to CASSFSAGGMEAFF.

This clone was detected only once. The chain employs TRBV6-1 and TRBJ1-2, with D unresolved. Trimming shortened V by 3 bases and J by 5 bases, and 10 bases separated the two germline ends. There are 13 residues in the CDR3. CDR1 and CDR2 from the germline V gene are MNHNS and SASEGT. The CDR3: CASSETYDYGYTF. CDR3 bases: TGTGCCAGCAGTGAGACGTACGATTATGGCTACACCTTC.

The chain carries TRBV27 and TRBJ2-7, with 7 bases matching TRBD1. Unmatched junction bases numbered 8, after V lost 6 bases and J lost 0 bases. From germline, CDR1 is MNHEY and CDR2 SMNVEV (reference sequence). The CDR3 spans 15 residues. CDR3 sequence (DNA): TGTGCCAGCAGCCTGAGACAGGGAATCTCCTACGAGCAGTACTTC. Translation gives CASSLRQGISYEQYF.

This clone has only a few counts. This chain uses TRBV5-4 with TRBJ2-3, with a tentative D call TRBD1 (6 bases). CDR1 is SGHNT and CDR2 is YYREEE in the germline V gene (reference sequence). The CDR3 extends over 14 amino acids. The ends were cut back, 4 bases at V and 5 bases at J, with 14 bases in the middle. The CDR3 here is CASSPGGQRDTQYF. The CDR3 coding sequence is TGTGCCAGCAGCCCGGGTGGACAGAGAGATACGCAGTATTTT.

The chain employs TRBV9 and TRBJ2-6; 11 bases fit TRBD1. Per germline, CDR1 SGDLS and CDR2 YYNGEE. The length of the CDR3 is 18 residues. The J segment lost 2 bases and the V segment lost 3 bases, leaving 7 bases of the junction unmatched. The CDR3 reads CASSAGTGGSPGANVLTF. The CDR3 DNA reads as TGTGCCAGCAGCGCCGGGACAGGGGGTTCACCTGGGGCCAACGTCCTGACTTTC.

The chain links TRBV27 to TRBJ2-7; TRBD1 aligns across 11 bases. The CDR3 has 15 residues. The V gene end was trimmed by 2 bases and the J gene end by 7 bases; junction bases not matched to a gene: 7. Germline values: CDR1 MNHEY, CDR2 SMNVEV (reference sequence). For the CDR3, the DNA is TGTGCCAGCAGTTTAATGGGACAGGGGGTCCGGGAGCAGTACTTC. It is translated as CASSLMGQGVREQYF.

The rearrangement uses TRBV28 and TRBJ1-1, with D unresolved. This CDR3 contains 12 residues. Trimming cost V 1 base and J 8 bases, with 8 bases left between them. The germline V gene has CDR1 MDHEN and CDR2 SYDVKM. CDR3 region: CASSLLRGEAFF. Written as DNA, the CDR3 is TGTGCCAGCAGTTTATTGAGAGGGGAAGCTTTCTTT.

V gene TRBV11-2 combines with J gene TRBJ2-7; 8 nucleotides line up with TRBD2. Germline assignment: CDR1 SGHAT and CDR2 FQNNGV. The CDR3 has 16 residues. Unmatched junction bases numbered 12, after V lost 5 bases and J lost 3 bases. The CDR3 region is CASSPRGSGGHYEQYF. CDR3 in DNA: TGTGCCAGCAGCCCCCGGGGAAGCGGGGGCCACTACGAGCAGTACTTC.

The chain couples TRBV7-8 to TRBJ2-2; D gene ambiguous. Germline V gene sequence: CDR1 SGHVS, CDR2 FQNEAQ. The CDR3 is 14 amino acids. V lost 8 bases and J lost 2, with 12 bases in between. The CDR3 nucleotides read TGTGCCAGCGGGGTCGTCAGAAACACCGGGGAGCTGTTTTTT. Translation gives CASGVVRNTGELFF. The full variable domain, rest sourced from reference TRBV7-8 and TRBJ2-2, is GAGVSQSPRYKVAKRGQDVALRCDPISGHVSLFWYQQALGQGPEFLTYFQNEAQLDKSGLPSDRFFAERPEGSVSTLKIQRTQQEDSAVYLCASGVVRNTGELFFGEGSRLTVL.

This clone was observed a single time. The chain combines TRBV2 with TRBJ2-6, with D unclear. With 6 bases removed from V and 2 bases from J, the gap between germline ends came to 8 bases. Germline V gene data show CDR1 as SNHLY and CDR2 as FYNNEI. The CDR3 has 14 residues. The CDR3 loop reads CASRGYPGANVLTF. The CDR3 DNA sequence: TGTGCCAGCAGAGGGTACCCTGGGGCCAACGTCCTGACTTTC.

This chain joins TRBV7-3 and TRBJ2-2; 7 nucleotides line up with TRBD1. The CDR3 length is 15 residues. With V trimmed by 5 bases and J by 1 base, 4 bases remained unmatched. CDR1 is SGHTA, CDR2 FQGTGA, per germline. The chain's CDR3 is CASSTQGVNTGELFF. CDR3 bases: TGTGCCAGCAGCACCCAGGGGGTGAACACCGGGGAGCTGTTTTTT.

The V gene is TRBV5-1, the J gene TRBJ2-1; D may match TRBD1 or TRBD2 (5 bases each). With 0 bases removed from V and 5 bases from J, the gap between germline ends came to 15 bases. Germline V lookup: CDR1 SGHRS, CDR2 YFSETQ. The CDR3 runs 16 residues. Here the CDR3 reads CASSLVGGRGDNEQFF. The CDR3 DNA follows: TGCGCCAGCAGCTTGGTAGGTGGGAGAGGGGACAATGAGCAGTTCTTC. Supplemented by reference TRBV5-1 and TRBJ2-1, the full variable domain reads KAGVTQTPRYLIKTRGQQVTLSCSPISGHRSVSWYQQTPGQGLQFLFEYFSETQRNKGNFPGRFSGRQFSNSRSEMNVSTLELGDSALYLCASSLVGGRGDNEQFFGPGTRLTVL.

This rearrangement joins TRBV18 to TRBJ2-3; D may be TRBD1 or TRBD2 (5 bases each). This CDR3 is 15 amino acids long. The V gene's germline CDR1 is KGHSH and CDR2 LQKENI. The V end lost 2 bases, the J end lost 1 base, and 10 bases lay between the germline ends. CDR3 nucleotides: TGTGCCAGCTCACCAGGGGGTGTGGGCACAGATACGCAGTATTTT. Protein sequence: CASSPGGVGTDTQYF.

The CDR3 DNA reads as TGTGCCAGCAGCGCCCGACAGGGCCCGAACACTGAAGCTTTCTTT. It codes for CASSARQGPNTEAFF. The chain joins TRBV9 to TRBJ1-1, with 7 bases that match TRBD1. CDR1 SGDLS and CDR2 YYNGEE come from the germline V gene. The CDR3 runs 15 residues. With V trimmed by 3 bases and J by 1 base, 6 bases remained unmatched.

This clone was seen once. Since a much larger clone is just one base distant, this may be a read error. The chain carries TRBV11-3 and TRBJ2-1; D is undetermined. V lost 1 base and J 10 bases, leaving 5 bases between the germline ends. Germline V lookup: CDR1 SGHNT, CDR2 YENEEA. The CDR3 is 11 amino acids. The CDR3 DNA reads as TGTGCCAGCAGCTTAGCGAGGGAGCAGTTCTTC. Translation: CASSLAREQFF.

The V gene is TRBV28, the J gene TRBJ2-7; 7 bases fit TRBD1. Germline values: CDR1 MDHEN, CDR2 SYDVKM. Unmatched junction bases numbered 4, after V lost 3 bases and J lost 2 bases. The CDR3 totals 14 residues. The CDR3 is CASSLTGTPYEQYF. In DNA, the CDR3 is TGTGCCAGCAGTTTGACAGGGACCCCCTACGAGCAGTACTTC.

A note on this clone: The sample contains more than one DNA sequence encoding this CDR3. This chain uses TRBV6-5 with TRBJ1-2; D unclear. The CDR3 sequence is 14 residues long. In germline, CDR1 is MNHEY, CDR2 SVGAGI. V was clipped by 6 bases and J by 0 bases, with 11 bases between them. CDR3 bases: TGTGCCAGCAGCCCCGGGGAGTCTAACTATGGCTACACCTTC. Translated, it gives CASSPGESNYGYTF.

V and J are TRBV5-6 and TRBJ1-1; D gene unclear. This CDR3 has 14 amino acids. V lost 0 bases and J lost 8, with 14 bases in between. CDR1 is SGHDT and CDR2 is YYEEEE in the germline V gene. Here the CDR3 reads CASSLGPESREAFF. The CDR3 bases are TGTGCCAGCAGCTTGGGCCCGGAGAGTAGAGAAGCTTTCTTT.

The chain recombines TRBV30 with TRBJ2-1; 8 bases are a match to TRBD2. Germline CDR1 reads GTSNPN; CDR2 reads SVGIG (reference sequence). This CDR3 comprises 12 residues. J was trimmed by 9 bases and V by 5 bases; bases with no gene match: 6. The CDR3 spells CAWDRGGVEQFF. The CDR3 region has the DNA TGTGCCTGGGACCGGGGGGGGGTTGAGCAGTTCTTC.

This chain uses TRBV28 with TRBJ2-5, with D perhaps TRBD2 (6 bases). The CDR3 runs to 15 residues. Germline V gene data show CDR1 as MDHEN and CDR2 as SYDVKM. Trimming took 1 base from V and 2 from J, leaving 11 bases between them. CDR3 in DNA: TGTGCCAGCAGTTTATCCGGGGGTGGGCAAGAGACCCAGTACTTC. Its translation is CASSLSGGGQETQYF.

The V and J genes are TRBV7-7 and TRBJ1-6, with D possibly being TRBD1 (5 bases). CDR1 is SSHAT and CDR2 is FNYEAQ in the germline V gene (reference sequence). The length of the CDR3 is 13 residues. V was shortened by 4 bases and J by 6 bases, with 7 bases between the two germline ends. CDR3 in amino acids: CASSSTVNSPLHF. CDR3 nucleotide sequence: TGTGCCAGCAGCTCGACAGTTAATTCACCCCTCCACTTT. Supplemented by reference TRBV7-7 and TRBJ1-6, the full variable domain reads GAGVSQSPRYKVTKRGQDVTLRCDPISSHATLYWYQQALGQGPEFLTYFNYEAQPDKSGLPSDRFSAERPEGSISTLTIQRTEQRDSAMYRCASSSTVNSPLHFGNGTRLTVT.

This clone was recorded a few times. The chain is built from TRBV15 and TRBJ2-7; D might be TRBD2 (5 bases). Trimming left V 0 bases short and J 7 bases short, with 7 bases between. The germline CDR1 and CDR2 sequences are LNHNV and YYDKDF (reference sequence). This CDR3 has 12 residues. The CDR3 DNA reads as TGTGCCACCAGCAGAGACGAGGGAGAGCAGTACTTC. Translation gives CATSRDEGEQYF.